Listed here are 15 T cell receptor beta chains from one sample, sequenced in a study of blood T cells in healthy people across ages. Primers used in a second PCR of about 6 to 11 cycles were a sample-barcoded 5' primer and a J-beta primer mix. MiXCR, run by TCRdb on the 5' RACE reads, gives a single entry per CDR3 protein. This sample carries just over 800,000 distinct CDR3 sequences, about 62% of them seen once, and the ten largest clones take around 30%. Input material: blood. These receptors were obtained from a man younger than 45 in good health.

The table lists this clonotype with a few counts. V is TRBV6-1 and J is TRBJ2-1; 11 bases fit TRBD2. This CDR3 has 13 residues. V dropped 4 bases and J dropped 7; count of bases not matched to a gene: 0. Germline loops: CDR1 MNHNS, CDR2 SASEGT. The CDR3 spells CASSGLAGNEQFF. For the CDR3, the DNA is TGTGCCAGCAGTGGACTAGCGGGGAATGAGCAGTTCTTC.

This clonotype was recorded only once. The chain joins TRBV29-1 to TRBJ2-3; 10 bases agree with TRBD2. The J segment lost 4 bases and the V segment lost 4 bases, leaving 14 bases of the junction unmatched. The CDR3 has 17 residues. The germline V gene encodes CDR1 SQVTM and CDR2 ANQGSEA. This chain's CDR3 is CSVGEGASGGVADTQYF. The DNA for the CDR3 is TGCAGCGTTGGAGAAGGAGCTAGCGGGGGTGTAGCAGATACGCAGTATTTT.

This clonotype was seen a few times. The chain has TRBV12-3 or TRBV12-4 and TRBJ2-7, with 12 positions matching TRBD2. V lost 5 bases and J lost 3; bases outside the gene matches: 2. The CDR3 sequence is 14 residues long. This CDR3 reads CASSRTSGDYEQYF. CDR3 DNA sequence: TGTGCCAGCAGTAGGACTAGCGGGGACTACGAGCAGTACTTC.

V usage is TRBV20-1 and J usage is TRBJ2-4; 7 bases fit TRBD1. J was trimmed by 0 bases and V by 0 bases; bases with no gene match: 2. Germline V gives CDR1 DFQATT, CDR2 SNEGSKA (reference sequence). The CDR3 is made up of 15 amino acids. DNA for the CDR3: TGCAGTGCTAGAGACGGGACAGAAGCCAAAAACATTCAGTACTTC. This encodes CSARDGTEAKNIQYF.

This clonotype was seen a few times. The V and J genes are TRBV25-1 and TRBJ1-1; perhaps TRBD1 as D (5 bases). Germline V CDR1 and CDR2: MGHDK, SYGVNS. V lost 7 bases to trimming and J lost 10 bases, with 13 bases between them. This CDR3 spans 11 amino acids. The CDR3 DNA is TGTGCCAGCACTGAGGGGCTGCGAGCTTTCTTT. Amino acid sequence: CASTEGLRAFF.

V is TRBV29-1 and J is TRBJ2-7; D uncertain. V dropped 4 bases and J dropped 7 bases, with 14 bases sitting between them. Germline CDR1 reads SQVTM; CDR2 reads ANQGSEA. The CDR3 sequence is 12 residues long. CDR3: CSVVNSLEEQYF. CDR3 in DNA: TGCAGCGTTGTTAACAGTCTGGAGGAGCAGTACTTC.

This clonotype has a handful of counts. J is TRBJ2-2 and V is TRBV5-1; the D is unclear. Germline V lookup: CDR1 SGHRS, CDR2 YFSETQ. CDR3 length equals 15 residues. V dropped 4 bases and J dropped 1 base, with 11 bases sitting between them. The CDR3 region has the DNA TGCGCCAGCAGCCCGGACGCCGAGAACACCGGGGAGCTGTTTTTT. Encoded protein: CASSPDAENTGELFF. The full variable domain, with the rest looked up from reference TRBV5-1 and TRBJ2-2, is KAGVTQTPRYLIKTRGQQVTLSCSPISGHRSVSWYQQTPGQGLQFLFEYFSETQRNKGNFPGRFSGRQFSNSRSEMNVSTLELGDSALYLCASSPDAENTGELFFGEGSRLTVL.

The chain joins TRBV7-2 to TRBJ1-2; D gene ambiguous. CDR1 is SGHTA and CDR2 is FQGNSA in the germline V gene. V gave up 6 bases and J gave up 8 bases, with 13 bases separating them. The CDR3 sequence is 12 residues long. In nucleotides, the CDR3 is TGTGCCAGCAGTAGACCAACGGGGGGCTACACCTTC. Protein sequence: CASSRPTGGYTF.

The rearrangement joins TRBV10-3 to TRBJ2-7; possible D gene TRBD1, 5 bases. The V gene lost 3 bases and the J gene lost 5 bases, with 11 bases spanning the gap. Germline V gene data show CDR1 as ENHRY and CDR2 as SYGVKD. The CDR3 has 13 residues. The CDR3 DNA is TGTGCCATCAGTGACGACAGCCTCGACGAGCAGTACTTC. It codes for CAISDDSLDEQYF.

This clonotype came up a few times. This chain uses TRBV12-3 or TRBV12-4 with TRBJ1-6; TRBD1 matches at 9 bases. J was trimmed by 8 bases and V by 6 bases; bases with no gene match: 5. The CDR3 extends over 14 amino acids. CDR3 in amino acids: CASRTGTGYSPLHF. DNA for the CDR3: TGTGCCAGCAGAACCGGGACAGGGTATTCACCCCTCCACTTT.

The chain combines TRBV7-9 with TRBJ1-1; D is ambiguous. V lost 5 bases, J lost 0 bases, and 10 bases lay in between. The CDR3 runs 14 residues. Germline V gene lookup returns CDR1 SEHNR and CDR2 FQNEAQ (reference sequence). CDR3 nucleotide sequence: TGTGCCAGCAGCCGCGAAGCTATGAACACTGAAGCTTTCTTT. As protein: CASSREAMNTEAFF.

The chain recombines TRBV12-3 or TRBV12-4 with TRBJ2-3, with 7 bases aligning to TRBD2. The V segment lost 8 bases and the J segment 0 bases; nucleotides outside the gene matches: 11. The CDR3 contains 16 residues. The DNA of the CDR3 is TGTGCCAGCCGGGTCGAGCTAGCGGTTAGCACAGATACGCAGTATTTT. This encodes CASRVELAVSTDTQYF.

This chain uses TRBV7-8 with TRBJ2-7, with unresolved D. From germline, CDR1 is SGHVS and CDR2 FQNEAQ. This CDR3 spans 15 amino acids. V lost 5 bases to trimming and J lost 4 bases, with 18 bases between them. The CDR3 spells CASSPPGRSAYEQYF. The DNA of the CDR3 is TGTGCCAGCAGCCCCCCCGGCAGGTCCGCGTACGAGCAGTACTTC.

In its sample, this clonotype was seen a few times. The chain combines TRBV20-1 with TRBJ2-3; the D is unclear. Germline CDR1 and CDR2: DFQATT and SNEGSKA (reference sequence). The CDR3 is 12 amino acids. Trimming cost V 5 bases and J 1 base, with 7 bases left between them. CDR3: CSAARRTDTQYF. CDR3 coding DNA: TGCAGTGCTGCTCGGCGCACAGATACGCAGTATTTT.

The CDR3 DNA reads as TGCGCCAGCGGGGGCACCCTTGACCTTGAGCAGTTCTTC. It codes for CASGGTLDLEQFF. This chain joins TRBV5-1 and TRBJ2-1; a weak D match, TRBD1 (6 bases). Trimming took 7 bases from V and 9 from J, leaving 17 bases between them. Looked up from germline, CDR1 is SGHRS and CDR2 is YFSETQ. The CDR3 extends over 13 amino acids. Variable domain in full (rest from reference TRBV5-1 and TRBJ2-1): KAGVTQTPRYLIKTRGQQVTLSCSPISGHRSVSWYQQTPGQGLQFLFEYFSETQRNKGNFPGRFSGRQFSNSRSEMNVSTLELGDSALYLCASGGTLDLEQFFGPGTRLTVL.